A selection of T cell receptor beta chains follows, all from one sample in a study of blood T cell repertoires in COVID-19. The repertoire was sequenced with immunoSEQ multiplex PCR; TCRdb's copy has only in-frame clones and lacks some. The sample gives 200,000 to 250,000 clones, about 86% of which show up once; 2% to 2.5% is in the top ten. The sample taken for sequencing was peripheral blood. These receptors originate from a woman aged 60 to 75 with acute or convalescent COVID-19. Each CDR3 is given with its conserved first and last residue. D genes are given only for firm matches. Only some rows state a clone size, as once, few, many or a class for expanded clones.

clone size	V gene	CDR3 length	D gene	J gene	CDR3 protein	CDR3 DNA
-	TRBV19	13	-	TRBJ1-4	CASSMGALEKLFF	TGTGCCAGTAGTATGGGAGCGTTAGAAAAACTGTTTTTT
-	TRBV7-3	14	TRBD2	TRBJ2-3	CASSLLAGGHTQYF	TGTGCCAGCAGCTTACTGGCGGGGGGGCATACGCAGTATTTT
-	TRBV29-1	13	TRBD1	TRBJ1-6	CSVGQGAGSPLHF	TGCAGCGTTGGCCAGGGGGCCGGTTCACCCCTCCACTTT
-	TRBV6-1	18	TRBD2	TRBJ2-1	CASSELAGGHTQNNEQFF	TGTGCCAGCAGTGAACTAGCGGGGGGGCACACCCAAAACAATGAGCAGTTCTTC
-	TRBV5-1	15	-	TRBJ1-5	CASSPGHASNQPQHF	TGCGCCAGCAGCCCGGGACATGCAAGCAATCAGCCCCAGCATTTT
few	TRBV2	14	TRBD1	TRBJ1-6	CASRTTTGASPLHF	TGTGCCAGCAGGACGACGACAGGGGCTTCACCCCTCCACTTT
-	TRBV6-1	12	-	TRBJ1-2	CASSERGYGYTF	TGTGCCAGCAGTGAACGAGGATATGGCTACACCTTC
many	TRBV5-4	14	TRBD2	TRBJ2-5	CASSPGLAQETQYF	TGTGCCAGCAGTCCAGGACTAGCACAAGAGACCCAGTACTTC
few	TRBV20-1	11	TRBD1	TRBJ1-1	CRGQMNTEAFF	TGCAGGGGACAGATGAACACTGAAGCTTTCTTT
once	TRBV9	15	-	TRBJ2-7	CASSAEWGRGDEQYF	TGTGCCAGCAGCGCCGAGTGGGGCAGGGGGGACGAGCAGTACTTC
-	TRBV5-1	13	-	TRBJ2-3	CASSLAAGDTQYF	TGCGCCAGCAGCTTGGCAGCAGGAGATACGCAGTATTTT
few	TRBV5-4	15	TRBD2	TRBJ2-1	CASIKLAGSYNEQFF	TGTGCCAGCATCAAACTAGCGGGGTCCTACAATGAGCAGTTCTTC
-	TRBV6-5	14	TRBD2	TRBJ2-2	CASSPGLAPGELFF	TGTGCCAGCAGTCCGGGACTAGCCCCCGGGGAGCTGTTTTTT
-	TRBV12-3/TRBV12-4	13	TRBD1	TRBJ1-2	CASSLRTGYGYTF	TGTGCCAGCAGTTTGAGGACAGGTTATGGCTACACCTTC
-	TRBV5-1	15	TRBD1	TRBJ1-2	CASSLGQGARYGYTF	TGCGCCAGCAGCTTGGGACAGGGGGCGCGATATGGCTACACCTTC
once	TRBV11-2	13	-	TRBJ2-7	CASSLERSGEQYF	TGTGCCAGCAGCTTAGAGCGGTCGGGGGAGCAGTACTTC
-	TRBV20-1	14	TRBD2	TRBJ2-1	CSASRAGTYNEQFF	TGCAGTGCTAGTAGAGCGGGGACCTACAATGAGCAGTTCTTC
-	TRBV5-4	15	-	TRBJ2-3	CASSLEAVSTDTQYF	TGTGCCAGCAGCTTGGAGGCGGTAAGCACAGATACGCAGTATTTT
-	TRBV7-2	16	-	TRBJ2-7	CASSLAHGQSSYEQYF	TGTGCCAGCAGCTTAGCCCATGGACAGAGTTCCTACGAGCAGTACTTC
-	TRBV4-2	14	-	TRBJ2-1	CASSQDPGDNEQFF	TGTGCCAGCAGCCAAGATCCCGGAGACAATGAGCAGTTCTTC
few	TRBV19	19	TRBD2	TRBJ2-2	CASSNAGSSGGPNTGELFF	TGTGCCAGTAGTAATGCGGGGTCTAGCGGGGGGCCGAACACCGGGGAGCTGTTTTTT
few	TRBV5-4	14	-	TRBJ1-1	CASSLGRQNTEAFF	TGTGCCAGCAGCCTGGGACGACAAAACACTGAAGCTTTCTTT
-	TRBV2	18	TRBD1	TRBJ1-1	CASRVLPGGKEVNTEAFF	TGTGCCAGCAGGGTTTTGCCAGGGGGCAAAGAGGTGAACACTGAAGCTTTCTTT
-	TRBV5-1	15	-	TRBJ2-3	CASSLTGIPADTQYF	TGCGCCAGCAGCTTAACCGGGATTCCTGCAGATACGCAGTATTTT
-	TRBV5-8	13	-	TRBJ1-2	CASSPGRNYGYTF	TGTGCCAGCAGCCCGGGGAGGAACTATGGCTACACCTTC
-	TRBV30	12	-	TRBJ1-1	CAWSAGNTEAFF	TGTGCCTGGAGTGCGGGAAACACTGAAGCTTTCTTT
-	TRBV10-3	16	-	TRBJ2-2	CAISELAGSNTGELFF	TGTGCCATCAGTGAACTCGCGGGTTCTAACACCGGGGAGCTGTTTTTT
-	TRBV18	13	TRBD1	TRBJ1-5	CATTGTDNQPQHF	TGTGCCACCACCGGGACAGACAATCAGCCCCAGCATTTT
once	TRBV27	15	TRBD2	TRBJ2-4	CASSFRGDAKNIQYF	TGTGCCAGCAGTTTCCGGGGGGATGCCAAAAACATTCAGTACTTC
-	TRBV10-3	14	TRBD1	TRBJ1-5	CAISRTGTDQPQHF	TGTGCCATCAGCCGGACAGGGACGGATCAGCCCCAGCATTTT
-	TRBV7-2	16	-	TRBJ2-2	CASSLVVQGGRGELFF	TGTGCCAGCAGCTTAGTGGTTCAGGGCGGAAGGGGGGAGCTGTTTTTT
-	TRBV11-2	15	TRBD2	TRBJ2-7	CASSLELAGAYEQYF	TGTGCCAGCAGCTTAGAACTAGCGGGGGCCTACGAGCAGTACTTC
once	TRBV9	18	-	TRBJ1-3	CASSARGGETLSGNTIYF	TGTGCCAGCAGCGCGCGAGGGGGTGAAACTCTCTCTGGAAACACCATATATTTT
-	TRBV6-5	13	TRBD1	TRBJ1-3	CASSTGAGNTIYF	TGTGCCAGTAGTACAGGGGCAGGAAACACCATATATTTT
few	TRBV5-1	17	TRBD2	TRBJ2-3	CASSPIGTSGGKDTQYF	TGCGCCAGCAGCCCTATCGGGACTAGCGGGGGAAAAGATACGCAGTATTTT
-	TRBV19	13	-	TRBJ2-5	CASSMGGAGTQYF	TGTGCCAGTAGTATGGGGGGGGCGGGGACCCAGTACTTC
-	TRBV5-1	17	TRBD1	TRBJ2-3	CASSDGPLTGGVSTQYF	TGCGCCAGCAGCGATGGTCCGTTGACAGGGGGCGTCAGTACGCAGTATTTT
-	TRBV7-9	13	TRBD1	TRBJ1-4	CASSYSDRGGFVW	TGTGCCAGCAGCTATTCGGACAGGGGAGGTTTTGTTTGG
-	TRBV30	14	-	TRBJ2-7	CAWSIGRGGYEQYF	TGTGCCTGGAGTATCGGAAGGGGGGGCTACGAGCAGTACTTC
-	TRBV14	17	TRBD2	TRBJ2-5	CASSQRTGLAVQETQYF	TGTGCCAGCAGCCAAAGAACGGGACTAGCGGTCCAAGAGACCCAGTACTTC
-	TRBV20-1	13	-	TRBJ2-7	CSASLLEFAEQYF	TGCAGTGCTAGTCTTCTAGAGTTCGCCGAGCAGTACTTC
-	TRBV5-4	16	TRBD1	TRBJ2-5	CASSLGDRVDQETQYF	TGTGCCAGCAGCTTGGGGGACAGGGTCGATCAAGAGACCCAGTACTTC
-	TRBV2	14	TRBD2	TRBJ2-1	CASRRLAGPHEQFF	TGTGCCAGCAGGCGGCTAGCGGGTCCCCATGAGCAGTTCTTC
-	TRBV3-1/TRBV3-2	14	-	TRBJ2-7	CASSQDLKHYEQYF	TGTGCCAGCAGCCAAGATTTAAAACACTACGAGCAGTACTTC
-	TRBV5-1	14	TRBD1	TRBJ1-4	CASSHRGRDEKLFF	TGCGCCAGCAGCCACAGGGGTAGGGATGAAAAACTGTTTTTT
-	TRBV9	16	-	TRBJ1-1	CASSVAGRAPGTEAFF	TGTGCCAGCAGCGTAGCTGGGCGCGCCCCCGGCACTGAAGCTTTCTTT
-	TRBV14	14	-	TRBJ1-1	CASSQVYGGTEAFF	TGTGCCAGCAGCCAAGTTTACGGCGGGACTGAAGCTTTCTTT
-	TRBV6-5	12	TRBD1	TRBJ2-1	CASSNRGNEQFF	TGTGCCAGCAGTAACAGGGGGAATGAGCAGTTCTTC
-	TRBV19	12	-	TRBJ1-5	CASSSRNQPQHF	TGTGCCAGTAGTTCCCGTAATCAGCCCCAGCATTTT
-	TRBV6-5	16	-	TRBJ2-5	CASSYPPPRGSETQYF	TGTGCCAGCAGTTACCCACCCCCACGGGGTTCGGAGACCCAGTACTTC
-	TRBV5-1	15	-	TRBJ1-2	CASSLDSGSNYGYTF	TGCGCCAGCAGCTTGGATTCAGGGTCAAACTATGGCTACACCTTC
-	TRBV4-2	15	-	TRBJ2-7	CASSQDVNGGYEQYF	TGTGCCAGCAGCCAAGATGTGAACGGGGGATACGAGCAGTACTTC
-	TRBV19	16	TRBD1	TRBJ1-2	CASSVLQGAMNYGYTF	TGTGCCAGTAGTGTCCTACAGGGGGCTATGAACTATGGCTACACCTTC